The T cell receptor beta chain described here comes from a study of blood T cell repertoires in COVID-19. Turning to the study itself: Both acute and convalescent COVID-19 samples were obtained from the United States, Italy and Spain. T cells, B-cell-depleted T cells, or PBMCs supplied cDNA or gDNA.

TCRdb's copy holds only in-frame clones and misses some; the assay was immunoSEQ multiplex PCR. In the table there are around 150,000 clones, about 85% of which are singletons. This CDR3 spans 15 amino acids. Trimming left V 3 bases short and J 2 bases short, with 11 bases between. Germline-derived CDR1 and CDR2 are LNHNV and YYDKDF (reference sequence). Input material: peripheral blood. This TCR derives from a human donor with acute or convalescent COVID-19. The donor label of this sample is uncertain. The chain uses TRBV15 and TRBJ1-3; D gene uncertain. The DNA for the CDR3 is TGTGCCACCAGCAGGGCAGCGGGGACTGGAAACACCATATATTTT. As protein: CATSRAAGTGNTIYF.